This T cell receptor beta chain was identified in a study of blood T cell repertoires in COVID-19. The method was immunoSEQ multiplex PCR; TCRdb's version includes in-frame clones alone and lacks a portion of them. The table includes about 70,000 clones, around 85% detected once. The germline V gene encodes CDR1 SEHNR and CDR2 FQNEAQ (reference sequence). Trimming stripped 7 bases from V and 1 base from J, with 17 bases between. The CDR3 spans 15 residues. What was sequenced was peripheral blood. V is TRBV7-9 and J is TRBJ2-7; possibly TRBD2 for D (6 bases). The sequence derives from a man older than 75 with acute or convalescent COVID-19. The DNA of the CDR3 is TGTGCCAGCATCCGGTGGCGGGGTGGTTCCTACGAGCAGTACTTC. Its protein product is CASIRWRGGSYEQYF.